This record covers a single T cell receptor (beta chain). Its antigen is still unknown. No quality values exist for individual bases; no much larger clone is one base distant. The data were obtained in a study of T-cell memory formation after mild COVID-19 (dated by TCRdb to 2020 to 2023). Concerning the study at large: TCR sequence clusters from the two donors were largely donor specific. In a couple of donors, T-cell clones that expanded and contracted after mild COVID-19 were followed by sequencing TCRalpha and TCRbeta repertoires longitudinally. The cohort was made up of two young adult volunteers, one female and one male, who were previously healthy.

Sequencing took place on an Illumina NovaSeq 6000. TCRalpha and TCRbeta cDNA libraries were constructed by 5'RACE with constant-segment primers, with sample barcodes and unique molecular identifiers being introduced. RNA was extracted from every sample with Trizol reagent. The libraries were amplified in two PCR steps, and the second step added a second sample barcode and Illumina TruSeq adapters. Sequencing of libraries was performed on an Illumina NovaSeq with 2 x 150 bp paired-end reads. On the study's bioinformatics: The reads were demultiplexed and collapsed into UMI-guided consensus sequences using migec v1.2.7. Using mixcr v2.1.11, UMI consensuses were aligned to TRA and TRB V and J templates and then assembled into clonotypes. Clonotypes were classified as expanded or contracted when called significant by both edgeR and NoisET, with noise models trained on biological replicates. edgeR calls used a false discovery rate-adjusted p below 0.01 and a log2 fold-change threshold of 1. As an exploratory analysis of dynamics, PCA with hierarchical clustering was applied to max-normalized trajectories of the 1000 most abundant clonotypes. Separately sequenced CD4+ and CD8+ repertoires were used to assign the CD4 or CD8 phenotype of responding clones. TCRdb redid the processing of the public reads, applying fastp at Q25 and MiXCR, and retained in-frame beta chains. Rows merge per CDR3 protein into single entries with the most common DNA and genes. These V and J calls rely on TCRdb rather than the paper's analysis. Present in this sample are over 400,000 distinct CDR3 sequences, 23% of which were seen just once. Around 12% of the sample comes from the top ten.

The cysteine opens and the phenylalanine closes a CDR3 of 15 amino acids. The only DNA kept is the CDR3, 45 bases in frame from the first base. The V end loses 1 base and the J end loses 1 base, and a stretch of 10 bases separates them. The germline V gene sets CDR1 to SGHVS and CDR2 to FNYEAQ. The paper as a whole reports these results and caveats: Balanced CD4/CD8 phenotypes were observed for clones contracting from day 15 to 85, whereas a bias towards CD4+ was observed for a second wave of clones expanding from day 15 to 37. Contracting CD4+ clones appeared mostly in the CM and EM memory subsets, whereas CD8+ clones were enriched in EMRA. The study included only a couple of mild cases, and larger cohorts that include severe cases with pre-infection samples were judged to be necessary. Some responding clones were detected in pre-infection memory, suggesting pre-existing cross-reactive memory T cells joined the SARS-CoV-2 response. Whether the second-wave clones peaking on day 37 were SARS-CoV-2 specific was not confirmed.

Ficoll-Paque density gradient centrifugation was the method used to isolate PBMCs. This sequence uses TRBV7-6 and TRBJ2-5, and TRBD1 may be the D gene, going by 5 matching bases. The receptor was isolated from an adult woman who had mild COVID-19 (a few samples of this study predate the infection). The sample titles of this study are shuffled in the database, so cell type and time point are left out; the donor was told from shared clones. The sequenced sample was PBMCs or a T cell subset sorted from them (not recorded which). Read as DNA, the sequence is TGTGCCAGCAGCTTAGACAGGTGGCCCCAAGAGACCCAGTACTTC. Its translation is CASSLDRWPQETQYF.